Listed below are T cell receptor beta chains from one sample, sequenced in a study of Ad26.COV2.S vaccination and SARS-CoV-2 variants. TCRdb's copy holds only in-frame clones and misses some; the assay was immunoSEQ multiplex PCR. The sample comprises about 400,000 clones, around 91% of which are singletons, and around 2% rests with the top ten. The sample here was peripheral blood, taken in a trial of Ad26.COV2.S vaccine versus placebo. These receptors all come from a person between 18 and 65 years old who received the Ad26.COV2.S COVID-19 vaccine or a placebo. The CDR3 runs from the conserved cysteine through the conserved F or W. The D gene is left open where the match is weak. Some rows have no size entry. The others give once, few or many, or a class for an expanded clone.

clone size: .; D gene: TRBD2; V gene: TRBV28; J gene: TRBJ2-7; CDR3 protein: CASTGSGRGYEQYF; CDR3 DNA: TGTGCCAGCACTGGGAGCGGGAGGGGATACGAGCAGTACTTC
clone size: few; D gene: .; V gene: TRBV14; J gene: TRBJ1-6; CDR3 protein: CASSQMTVSSYNSPLHF; CDR3 DNA: TGTGCCAGCAGCCAAATGACAGTGAGCTCCTATAATTCACCCCTCCACTTT
clone size: .; D gene: .; V gene: TRBV29-1; J gene: TRBJ1-2; CDR3 protein: CSVGKGREYGYTF; CDR3 DNA: TGCAGCGTTGGAAAGGGGAGGGAGTATGGCTACACCTTC
clone size: .; D gene: TRBD2; V gene: TRBV9; J gene: TRBJ2-2; CDR3 protein: CASNAGTSGTPRRELFF; CDR3 DNA: TGTGCCAGCAACGCCGGGACTAGCGGGACCCCCCGCCGGGAGCTGTTTTTT
clone size: .; D gene: .; V gene: TRBV5-1; J gene: TRBJ2-7; CDR3 protein: CASSLGYGGGSDEQYF; CDR3 DNA: TGCGCCAGCAGCTTGGGGTACGGGGGCGGGAGCGACGAGCAGTACTTC
clone size: .; D gene: TRBD2; V gene: TRBV18; J gene: TRBJ2-7; CDR3 protein: CASSPGLAGAEEQYF; CDR3 DNA: TGTGCCAGCTCACCCGGACTAGCGGGAGCTGAGGAGCAGTACTTC
clone size: .; D gene: TRBD1; V gene: TRBV6-2/TRBV6-3; J gene: TRBJ1-4; CDR3 protein: CASSSGTDYEKLFF; CDR3 DNA: TGTGCCAGCAGTTCCGGGACAGACTATGAAAAACTGTTTTTT
clone size: .; D gene: .; V gene: TRBV5-1; J gene: TRBJ1-2; CDR3 protein: CASSLDGTIYGYTF; CDR3 DNA: TGCGCCAGCAGCTTGGACGGGACAATCTATGGCTACACCTTC
clone size: .; D gene: .; V gene: TRBV7-9; J gene: TRBJ1-6; CDR3 protein: CASSLGGHTSPLHF; CDR3 DNA: TGTGCCAGCAGCCTTGGAGGGCATACTTCACCCCTCCACTTT
clone size: .; D gene: TRBD1; V gene: TRBV7-3; J gene: TRBJ1-1; CDR3 protein: CASSLNRGGEAFF; CDR3 DNA: TGTGCCAGCAGCTTGAACAGGGGTGGTGAAGCTTTCTTT
clone size: .; D gene: TRBD2; V gene: TRBV30; J gene: TRBJ2-1; CDR3 protein: CACTKLASPNEQFF; CDR3 DNA: TGTGCCTGTACCAAACTAGCGTCCCCCAATGAGCAGTTCTTC
clone size: .; D gene: TRBD1; V gene: TRBV7-9; J gene: TRBJ2-7; CDR3 protein: CASSKGQGNDEQYF; CDR3 DNA: TGTGCCAGCAGCAAGGGACAGGGGAACGACGAGCAGTACTTC
clone size: .; D gene: .; V gene: TRBV5-6; J gene: TRBJ2-7; CDR3 protein: CASSRDGRQEYEQYF; CDR3 DNA: TGTGCCAGCAGCCGGGACGGCCGACAAGAATACGAGCAGTACTTC
clone size: .; D gene: TRBD1; V gene: TRBV30; J gene: TRBJ1-4; CDR3 protein: CAWTDRANEKLFF; CDR3 DNA: TGTGCCTGGACCGACAGGGCAAATGAAAAACTGTTTTTT
clone size: once; D gene: .; V gene: TRBV6-5; J gene: TRBJ1-5; CDR3 protein: CASSYGRADQPQHF; CDR3 DNA: TGTGCCAGCAGTTACGGCAGGGCCGATCAGCCCCAGCATTTT
clone size: .; D gene: .; V gene: TRBV3-1/TRBV3-2; J gene: TRBJ1-3; CDR3 protein: CASSQAGVSSGNTIYF; CDR3 DNA: TGTGCCAGCAGCCAAGCAGGGGTCTCCTCTGGAAACACCATATATTTT